This T cell receptor (beta chain) was profiled in a study of beta chain features in type 1 diabetes. The CDR3 has 13 residues. Trimming cost V 6 bases and J 8 bases; bases outside gene matches: 6. The V gene's germline CDR1 is MGHDK and CDR2 SYGVNS. A note on this clone: The antigen remains undetermined.

Expressed TCRB transcripts were sequenced, since all the RNA that had been isolated was reverse transcribed. Measured with immunoSEQ multiplex PCR; TCRdb has only the in-frame clones, and not every one. The repertoire consists of around 180,000 clones, with roughly 8% occurring once and the leading ten covering around 0.5%. General study findings and limits: People with Type 1 diabetes carried modestly yet significantly shorter TCRB CDR3s in all four CD4+ subsets.

The V call is TRBV25-1, the J call TRBJ1-2; 10 nucleotides agree with TRBD1. Input material: central memory CD4+ T cells from blood. This receptor was identified in a man aged 18 to 29 with type 1 diabetes. DNA for the CDR3: TGTGCCAGCAGATCGGGACAGGGGATCGGCTACACCTTC. Protein: CASRSGQGIGYTF.